The 29 T cell receptor beta chains given below trace back to one sample, sequenced in a study of blood T cell repertoires in COVID-19. TCRdb's table, derived via immunoSEQ multiplex PCR, lists solely in-frame clones and lacks some. The data show 180,000 or so clones, with over 75% seen just once and around 2.6% held by the top ten. Source material: peripheral blood. All receptors come from a man between 35 and 55 years old with active or convalescent COVID-19.

The CDR3 nucleotides are TGTGCCAGCAGTCTAGGAAGGGGATCAGATACGCAGTATTTT. It yields the protein CASSLGRGSDTQYF. The chain is built from TRBV3-1 (or the pseudogene TRBV3-2) and TRBJ2-3; maybe TRBD1 (5 bases). Trimming pared 6 bases from V and 4 bases from J, leaving 14 bases between. The CDR3 totals 14 residues. Germline values: CDR1 LGHDT, CDR2 YNNKEL (reference sequence).

The table lists this clone with a few counts. This chain links TRBV6-4 with TRBJ2-3; TRBD2 matches 13 bases. CDR1 is MRHNA, CDR2 SNTAGT, per germline. This CDR3 comprises 15 residues. The ends lost 5 bases at V and 6 bases at J; junction bases unmatched: 5. The CDR3 spells CASSPTSGGYDTQYF. The CDR3 DNA reads as TGTGCCAGCAGTCCGACTAGCGGGGGGTACGATACGCAGTATTTT.

The chain uses TRBV2 and TRBJ1-2; the match to TRBD1 covers 8 bases. Per germline, CDR1 SNHLY and CDR2 FYNNEI. Losses at the gene ends were 7 bases for V and 4 bases for J; bases not matched to a gene: 11. This CDR3 contains 15 residues. The CDR3 region has the DNA TGTGCCAGCATTCCCCAGACAGGGGATCCCTATGGCTACACCTTC. This codes for CASIPQTGDPYGYTF. The full variable domain, rest sourced from reference TRBV2 and TRBJ1-2, is EPEVTQTPSHQVTQMGQEVILRCVPISNHLYFYWYRQILGQKVEFLVSFYNNEISEKSEIFDDQFSVERPDGSNFTLKIRSTKLEDSAMYFCASIPQTGDPYGYTFGSGTRLTVV.

The chain is built from TRBV11-1 and TRBJ2-7; 8 positions agree with TRBD1. The CDR3 sequence is 14 residues long. After removal of 8 bases from V and 4 bases from J, the junction contained 10 bases not matched to a gene. CDR1 and CDR2 from the germline V gene are SGHAT and FQDESV (reference sequence). In DNA form, the CDR3 reads TGTGCCAGCGGCCTGGGACAGGAGGCGTACGAGCAGTACTTC. Protein product: CASGLGQEAYEQYF. Supplemented by reference TRBV11-1 and TRBJ2-7, the full variable domain reads EAEVAQSPRYKITEKSQAVAFWCDPISGHATLYWYRQILGQGPELLVQFQDESVVDDSQLPKDRFSAERLKGVDSTLKIQPAELGDSAMYLCASGLGQEAYEQYFGPGTRLTVT.

In this sample, this clone turned up once. In nucleotides, the CDR3 is TGTGCCTGGAGTAGGGGGAGCTCCTATAATTCACCCCTCCACTTT. Residues: CAWSRGSSYNSPLHF. The V call is TRBV30, the J call TRBJ1-6; D may be TRBD1 (6 bases). Trimming left V 2 bases short and J 0 bases short, with 8 bases between. Germline V lookup: CDR1 GTSNPN, CDR2 SVGIG (reference sequence). This CDR3 comprises 15 residues.

The genes are TRBV30 and TRBJ1-2, with D perhaps TRBD1 (5 bases). This CDR3 region has 14 residues. The V and J ends lost 5 bases and 7 bases respectively, with 20 bases between them. Looked up from germline, CDR1 is GTSNPN and CDR2 is SVGIG (reference sequence). DNA for the CDR3: TGTGCCTGGTCATCCGGGGGGGAATGGGGTGGCTACACCTTC. Translating it yields CAWSSGGEWGGYTF.

The sample holds a few counts of this clone. The gene calls are TRBV18 and TRBJ1-1; 8 bases line up with TRBD1. The junction had 10 bases not matched to a gene; V was cut back by 3 bases and J by 13 bases. The CDR3 runs 13 residues. Germline CDR1 is KGHSH and CDR2 is LQKENI. The CDR3 region is CASSPGDGQGVFF. DNA of the CDR3: TGTGCCAGCTCACCGGGCGATGGACAGGGTGTTTTCTTT.

The chain uses TRBV5-6 and TRBJ2-3; 10 nucleotides agree with TRBD2. The CDR3 runs to 16 residues. Germline trimming cut 2 bases from V and 1 base from J; bases unmatched to any gene: 4. From germline, CDR1 is SGHDT and CDR2 YYEEEE. The CDR3 here is CASSFPSGGRTDTQYF. The CDR3 region has the DNA TGTGCCAGCAGCTTTCCTAGCGGGGGCCGCACAGATACGCAGTATTTT. The whole variable domain, filled in from reference TRBV5-6 and TRBJ2-3, reads DAGVTQSPTHLIKTRGQQVTLRCSPKSGHDTVSWYQQALGQGPQFIFQYYEEEERQRGNFPDRFSGHQFPNYSSELNVNALLLGDSALYLCASSFPSGGRTDTQYFGPGTRLTVL.

The V call is TRBV13, the J call TRBJ2-5; TRBD2 is a possible D gene (5 bases). The V gene lost 4 bases and the J gene lost 3 bases, with 12 bases spanning the gap. The CDR3 covers 14 residues. The germline V gene has CDR1 PRHDT and CDR2 FYEKMQ (reference sequence). The CDR3 loop is CASSSPRRKETQYF. As DNA, the CDR3 is TGTGCCAGCAGCTCGCCCCGGAGGAAAGAGACCCAGTACTTC.

V and J are TRBV7-2 and TRBJ2-3; 8 bases align to TRBD2. Germline loops: CDR1 SGHTA, CDR2 FQGNSA. Trimming cost V 1 base and J 5 bases; bases outside gene matches: 11. There are 17 residues in the CDR3. The CDR3 protein is CASSLVSGGLGGDTQYF. For the CDR3, the DNA is TGTGCCAGCAGCTTAGTTTCGGGAGGGCTCGGGGGAGATACGCAGTATTTT.

The rearrangement links TRBV7-2 to TRBJ2-5; 8 positions agree with TRBD2. The CDR3 runs to 13 residues. The junction had 3 bases not matched to a gene; V was cut back by 6 bases and J by 3 bases. The germline V gene has CDR1 SGHTA and CDR2 FQGNSA. This CDR3 is CASRGAGEETQYF. CDR3 coding DNA: TGTGCCAGCAGAGGAGCGGGGGAAGAGACCCAGTACTTC.

V is TRBV25-1 and J is TRBJ1-5, with 7 bases fitting TRBD1. The CDR3 has 15 amino acids. The germline V gene encodes CDR1 MGHDK and CDR2 SYGVNS. The V and J ends lost 4 bases and 6 bases, in that order; junction bases with no gene match: 9. The CDR3 protein is CASSASGGSGQPQHF. CDR3 nucleotide sequence: TGTGCCAGCAGTGCGTCAGGGGGGTCTGGTCAGCCCCAGCATTTT.

This clone appeared a single time. This chain uses TRBV30 with TRBJ2-2; no firm D call. There are 14 residues in the CDR3. Germline loops: CDR1 GTSNPN, CDR2 SVGIG (reference sequence). V lost 0 bases, J lost 2 bases, and 7 bases lay in between. The CDR3 protein is CAWSVARNTGELFF. CDR3 sequence (DNA): TGTGCCTGGAGTGTGGCACGTAACACCGGGGAGCTGTTTTTT.

Turning to this clone: The same CDR3 arises from other DNA sequences in this sample as well. The chain uses TRBV4-3 and TRBJ1-5; unclear D gene. Germline V gene lookup returns CDR1 LGHNA and CDR2 YSLEER. The CDR3 totals 13 residues. The V end lost 0 bases, the J end lost 6 bases, and 6 bases lay between the germline ends. As DNA, the CDR3 is TGCGCCAGCAGCCAAGATCGGGGTCAGCCCCAGCATTTT. Encoded protein: CASSQDRGQPQHF.

The rearrangement links TRBV7-3 to TRBJ1-1; 10 nucleotides agree with TRBD1. There are 16 residues in the CDR3. The V segment lost 5 bases and the J segment 1 base; nucleotides outside the gene matches: 7. CDR1 SGHTA and CDR2 FQGTGA come from the germline V gene. The CDR3 sequence: CASSRRQGAANTEAFF. The DNA of the CDR3 is TGTGCCAGCAGCAGAAGACAGGGGGCGGCGAACACTGAAGCTTTCTTT.

The chain uses TRBV7-8 and TRBJ2-2; 12 nucleotides match TRBD1. The V gene's germline CDR1 is SGHVS and CDR2 FQNEAQ. The CDR3 loop spans 18 amino acids. Trimming took 5 bases from V and 6 from J; bases not matched to a gene: 13. The CDR3 nucleotides are TGTGCCAGCAGCAGGGGACAGGGGGCCTCTTGGGGCCCCGGGGAGCTGTTTTTT. It specifies CASSRGQGASWGPGELFF.

The rearrangement links TRBV7-9 to TRBJ2-5, with 9 positions matching TRBD1. The germline V gene encodes CDR1 SEHNR and CDR2 FQNEAQ (reference sequence). J gave up 7 bases and V 0 bases, and 6 bases lay outside the gene matches. The CDR3 consists of 15 residues. The CDR3 is CASSLARGQGGTQYF. CDR3 in DNA: TGTGCCAGCAGCTTAGCGAGGGGACAGGGAGGGACCCAGTACTTC.

The chain is built from TRBV10-3 and TRBJ1-2; D is ambiguous. Germline V gives CDR1 ENHRY, CDR2 SYGVKD. This CDR3 is 18 amino acids long. Trimming stripped 3 bases from V and 4 bases from J, with 24 bases between. CDR3: CAISEGFAFREGFYGYTF. The CDR3 DNA reads as TGTGCCATCAGTGAAGGATTCGCGTTTCGGGAGGGATTCTATGGCTACACCTTC.

The V and J genes are TRBV2 and TRBJ1-1; D is unresolved. CDR1 and CDR2 from the germline V gene are SNHLY and FYNNEI. This CDR3 region has 13 residues. Trimming removed 6 bases from V and 11 bases from J, with 19 bases in between. The CDR3 DNA is TGTGCCAGCAGGAACTCCGAGTCGTTTCGGGCTTTCTTT. Translation gives CASRNSESFRAFF.

This clone occurred once. The rearrangement uses TRBV6-5 and TRBJ1-4; 7 positions agree with TRBD1. Germline-derived CDR1 and CDR2 are MNHEY and SVGAGI. The CDR3 length is 14 residues. J was trimmed by 4 bases and V by 7 bases; bases with no gene match: 6. The CDR3 DNA follows: TGTGCCAGCACGAGAGGGGGCATTAATGAAAAACTGTTTTTT. This translates into CASTRGGINEKLFF.

The rearrangement uses TRBV11-2 and TRBJ1-1, with D maybe TRBD1 (5 bases). V dropped 6 bases and J dropped 1 base, with 12 bases sitting between them. The CDR3 is 14 residues long. The germline gives CDR1 SGHAT, CDR2 FQNNGV. The CDR3 DNA follows: TGTGCCAGCAGTCAGGACACAGGGAACACTGAAGCTTTCTTT. Amino acid sequence: CASSQDTGNTEAFF. Full variable domain (rest looked up from reference TRBV11-2 and TRBJ1-1): EAGVAQSPRYKIIEKRQSVAFWCNPISGHATLYWYQQILGQGPKLLIQFQNNGVVDDSQLPKDRFSAERLKGVDSTLKIQPAKLEDSAVYLCASSQDTGNTEAFFGQGTRLTVV.

The V call is TRBV9, the J call TRBJ2-7, with D tentatively TRBD2 (6 bases). Germline CDR1 and CDR2: SGDLS and YYNGEE. The CDR3 covers 14 residues. V shed 0 bases and J shed 6 bases, with 13 bases lying between them. The CDR3 reads CASSVAYRGGEQYF. CDR3 sequence (DNA): TGTGCCAGCAGCGTAGCTTATCGGGGAGGCGAGCAGTACTTC.

This clone was seen more than once but under ten times. The rearrangement uses TRBV11-1 and TRBJ1-1; maybe TRBD1 (6 bases). The CDR3 is made up of 14 amino acids. The V gene's germline CDR1 is SGHAT and CDR2 FQDESV (reference sequence). V lost 3 bases, J lost 1 base, and 9 bases lay in between. CDR3 nucleotide sequence: TGTGCCAGCAGCTTCGGACAGAAGAACACTGAAGCTTTCTTT. Protein: CASSFGQKNTEAFF.

On this clone itself: Within the sample, other DNA sequences also encode this same CDR3. The CDR3 loop reads CASSQGQGGSPLHF. DNA for the CDR3: TGTGCCAGCAGCCAAGGACAGGGTGGGTCACCCCTCCACTTT. The chain recombines TRBV14 with TRBJ1-6; 7 bases agree with TRBD1. The CDR3 length is 14 residues. J gave up 10 bases and V 1 base, and 4 bases lay outside the gene matches. Germline V CDR1 and CDR2: SGHDN, FVKESK.

The CDR3 loop is CASSKTGLENTEAFF. CDR3 bases: TGTGCCAGCAGTAAGACAGGGCTGGAGAACACTGAAGCTTTCTTT. V is TRBV27 and J is TRBJ1-1; 7 bases are shared with TRBD1. Germline V gene data show CDR1 as MNHEY and CDR2 as SMNVEV (reference sequence). After removal of 5 bases from V and 1 base from J, the junction contained 7 bases not matched to a gene. This CDR3 has 15 amino acids.

The chain combines TRBV28 with TRBJ1-6; TRBD1 might be the D (6 bases). Trimming removed 1 base from V and 15 bases from J, with 10 bases in between. The germline V gene encodes CDR1 MDHEN and CDR2 SYDVKM. The CDR3 loop spans 12 amino acids. In DNA, the CDR3 is TGTGCCAGCAGTTTATTTGGGGGACACCTCCACTTT. Amino acid sequence: CASSLFGGHLHF.

The rearrangement uses TRBV6-1 and TRBJ1-3; no reliable D call. Trimming removed 0 bases at V and 11 bases at J, with 20 bases between. The CDR3 spans 16 residues. CDR1 is MNHNS and CDR2 is SASEGT in the germline V gene. In DNA, the CDR3 is TGTGCCAGCAGTGAAGCGCCCGGGAATCTAAGGACGGCCATATATTTT. Amino acids: CASSEAPGNLRTAIYF.

The gene calls are TRBV27 and TRBJ1-6, with D possibly TRBD1 on 6 matching bases. Trimming cost V 6 bases and J 4 bases, with 16 bases left between them. Germline V CDR1 and CDR2: MNHEY, SMNVEV (reference sequence). The CDR3 length is 16 residues. This chain's CDR3 is CASSTTGLSYNSPLHF. The CDR3 DNA reads TGTGCCAGCAGCACTACAGGGTTAAGTTATAATTCACCCCTCCACTTT.

The CDR3 protein is CASSQDINQPQHF. CDR3 coding DNA: TGCGCCAGCAGCCAAGATATTAATCAGCCCCAGCATTTT. The chain uses TRBV4-1 and TRBJ1-5; D is unclear. The germline V gene has CDR1 MGHRA and CDR2 YSYEKL. The CDR3 is 13 residues long. The germline V and J ends were trimmed by 0 bases and 4 bases, with 4 bases remaining between them.